This TCR beta chain was sequenced during a study of T cells in Graves' hyperthyroidism and ophthalmopathy. Study background: Peripheral blood was secured at the point of initial diagnosis, before any treatment.

Germline V gene sequence: CDR1 SEHNR, CDR2 FQNEAQ (reference sequence). V lost 3 bases and J lost 7, with 24 bases in between. The CDR3 runs 18 residues. Researchers took RNA transcripts and amplified the TCR beta CDR3 regions from them. First-round RT-PCR with HTBI primers amplified the TCR CDR3 region. TCRdb called the multiplex PCR reads again in MiXCR, with one record for every CDR3 protein. The profile covers a few hundred thousand distinct CDR3 sequences, with 15% to 17% appearing a single time and 7.3% taken by the ten largest. If no ophthalmopathy progression occurred within 18 months, Graves' hyperthyroidism was stable. Uncontrolled infections, other autoimmune diseases, pregnancy or lactation led to exclusion of patients. This clonotype was seen only a few times.

The clonotype comes from a woman in her 30s with Graves' hyperthyroidism. The rearrangement uses TRBV7-9 and TRBJ2-2; perhaps TRBD1 as D (6 bases). Specimen: blood. The chain's CDR3 is CASSFSMGANYEVGELFF. The CDR3 nucleotides read TGTGCCAGCAGCTTTTCTATGGGGGCGAACTACGAAGTCGGGGAGCTGTTTTTT.